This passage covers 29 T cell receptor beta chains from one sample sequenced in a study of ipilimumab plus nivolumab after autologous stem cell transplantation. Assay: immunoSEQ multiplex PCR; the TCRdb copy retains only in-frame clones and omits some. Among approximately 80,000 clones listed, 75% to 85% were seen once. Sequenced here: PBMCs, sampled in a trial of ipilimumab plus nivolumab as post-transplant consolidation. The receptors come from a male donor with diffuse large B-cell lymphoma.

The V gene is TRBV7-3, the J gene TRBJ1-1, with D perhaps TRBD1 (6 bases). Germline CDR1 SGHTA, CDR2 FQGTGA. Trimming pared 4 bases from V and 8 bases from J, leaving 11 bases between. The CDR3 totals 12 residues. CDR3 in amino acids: CASSSQTGEAFF. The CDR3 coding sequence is TGTGCCAGCAGCTCTCAGACAGGAGAAGCTTTCTTT.

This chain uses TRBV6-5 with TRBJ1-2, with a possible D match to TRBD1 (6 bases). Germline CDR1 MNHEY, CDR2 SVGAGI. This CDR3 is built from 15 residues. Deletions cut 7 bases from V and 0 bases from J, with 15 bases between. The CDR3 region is CASTRGGRTNYGYTF. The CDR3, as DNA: TGTGCCAGCACCCGAGGGGGTCGAACTAACTATGGCTACACCTTC.

The CDR3 DNA reads TGTGCCAGCTCATTTACAGAATACCGGGAAAACACTGAAGCTTTCTTT. Residues: CASSFTEYRENTEAFF. V gene TRBV18 combines with J gene TRBJ1-1, with D unresolved. V gave up 5 bases and J gave up 2 bases, with 18 bases separating them. Germline values: CDR1 KGHSH, CDR2 LQKENI. This CDR3 has 16 residues.

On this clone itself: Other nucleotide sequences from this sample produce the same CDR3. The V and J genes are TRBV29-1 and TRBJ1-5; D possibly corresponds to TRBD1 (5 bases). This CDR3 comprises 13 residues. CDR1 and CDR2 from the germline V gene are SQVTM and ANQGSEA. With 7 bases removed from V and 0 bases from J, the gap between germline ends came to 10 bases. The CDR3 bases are TGCAGCGCCGCCGGGGCTAGCAATCAGCCCCAGCATTTT. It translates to CSAAGASNQPQHF.

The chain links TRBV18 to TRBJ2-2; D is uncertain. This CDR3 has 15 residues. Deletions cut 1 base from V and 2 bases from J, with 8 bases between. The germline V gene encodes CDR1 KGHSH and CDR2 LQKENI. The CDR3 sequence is CASSPQTRNTGELFF. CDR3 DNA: TGTGCCAGCTCACCACAAACCAGAAACACCGGGGAGCTGTTTTTT.

The CDR3 sequence: CASKGEYEQYF. The CDR3 nucleotides read TGCGCCAGCAAGGGGGAATACGAGCAGTACTTC. The chain recombines TRBV5-1 with TRBJ2-7, with D possibly TRBD1 on 6 matching bases. Germline assignment: CDR1 SGHRS and CDR2 YFSETQ. V shed 6 bases and J shed 4 bases, with 8 bases lying between them. The CDR3 consists of 11 residues.

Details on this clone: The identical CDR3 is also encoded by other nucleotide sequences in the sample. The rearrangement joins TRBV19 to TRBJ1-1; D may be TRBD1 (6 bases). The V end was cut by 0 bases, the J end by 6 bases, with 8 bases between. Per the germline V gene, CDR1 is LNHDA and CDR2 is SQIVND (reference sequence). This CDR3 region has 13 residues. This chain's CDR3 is CASSIEGGSEAFF. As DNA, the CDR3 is TGTGCCAGTAGTATAGAAGGGGGTTCTGAAGCTTTCTTT.

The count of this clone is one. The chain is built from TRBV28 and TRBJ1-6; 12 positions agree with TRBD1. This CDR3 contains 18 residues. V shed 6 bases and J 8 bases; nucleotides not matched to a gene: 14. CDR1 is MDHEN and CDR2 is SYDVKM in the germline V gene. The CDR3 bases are TGTGCCAGCAGCCCCCCGGGACAGGGGGCCCCAGGGGATTCACCCCTCCACTTT. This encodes CASSPPGQGAPGDSPLHF. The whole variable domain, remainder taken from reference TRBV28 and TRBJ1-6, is DVKVTQSSRYLVKRTGEKVFLECVQDMDHENMFWYRQDPGLGLRLIYFSYDVKMKEKGDIPEGYSVSREKKERFSLILESASTNQTSMYLCASSPPGQGAPGDSPLHFGNGTRLTVT.

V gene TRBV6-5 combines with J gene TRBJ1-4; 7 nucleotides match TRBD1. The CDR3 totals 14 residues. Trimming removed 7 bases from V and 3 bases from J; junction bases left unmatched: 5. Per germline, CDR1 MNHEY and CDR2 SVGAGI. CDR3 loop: CASKQGSSNEKLFF. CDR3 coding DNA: TGTGCCAGCAAACAGGGGAGTTCTAATGAAAAACTGTTTTTT.

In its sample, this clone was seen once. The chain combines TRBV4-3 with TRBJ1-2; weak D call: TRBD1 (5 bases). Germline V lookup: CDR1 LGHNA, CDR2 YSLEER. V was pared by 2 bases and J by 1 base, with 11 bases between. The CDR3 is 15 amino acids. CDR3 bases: TGCGCCAGCAGCCAATCCGCAGGGAGTAACTATGGCTACACCTTC. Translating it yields CASSQSAGSNYGYTF.

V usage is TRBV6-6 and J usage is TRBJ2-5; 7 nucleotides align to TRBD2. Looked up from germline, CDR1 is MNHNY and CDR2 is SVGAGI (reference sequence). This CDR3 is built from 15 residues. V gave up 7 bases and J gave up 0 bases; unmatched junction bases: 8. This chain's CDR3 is CASKDGGSYQETQYF. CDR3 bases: TGTGCCAGCAAGGACGGGGGGTCGTACCAAGAGACCCAGTACTTC.

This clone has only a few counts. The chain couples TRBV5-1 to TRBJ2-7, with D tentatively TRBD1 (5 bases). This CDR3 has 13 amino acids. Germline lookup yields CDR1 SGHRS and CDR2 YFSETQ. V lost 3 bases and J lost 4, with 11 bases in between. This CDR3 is CASSSQQDYEQYF. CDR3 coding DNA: TGCGCCAGCAGCTCCCAACAGGATTACGAGCAGTACTTC. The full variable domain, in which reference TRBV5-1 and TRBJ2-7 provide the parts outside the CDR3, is KAGVTQTPRYLIKTRGQQVTLSCSPISGHRSVSWYQQTPGQGLQFLFEYFSETQRNKGNFPGRFSGRQFSNSRSEMNVSTLELGDSALYLCASSSQQDYEQYFGPGTRLTVT.

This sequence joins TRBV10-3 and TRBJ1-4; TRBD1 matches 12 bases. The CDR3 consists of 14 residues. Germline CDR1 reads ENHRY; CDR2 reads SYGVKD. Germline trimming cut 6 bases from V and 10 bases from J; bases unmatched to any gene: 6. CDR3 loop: CAISTGTGGGKLFF. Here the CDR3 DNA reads TGTGCCATCAGCACCGGGACAGGGGGCGGAAAACTGTTTTTT.

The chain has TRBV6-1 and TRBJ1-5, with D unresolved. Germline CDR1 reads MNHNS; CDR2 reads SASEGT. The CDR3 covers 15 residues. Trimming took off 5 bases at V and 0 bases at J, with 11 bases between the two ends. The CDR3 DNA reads TGTGCCAGCAGTAGAGAAGACTATAGCAATCAGCCCCAGCATTTT. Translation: CASSREDYSNQPQHF.

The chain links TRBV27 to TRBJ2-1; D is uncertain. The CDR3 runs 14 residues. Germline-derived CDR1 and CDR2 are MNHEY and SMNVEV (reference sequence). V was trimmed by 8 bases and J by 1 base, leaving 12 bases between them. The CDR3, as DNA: TGTGCCAGCGCTAAGTTAGGTTCCTACAATGAGCAGTTCTTC. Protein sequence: CASAKLGSYNEQFF.

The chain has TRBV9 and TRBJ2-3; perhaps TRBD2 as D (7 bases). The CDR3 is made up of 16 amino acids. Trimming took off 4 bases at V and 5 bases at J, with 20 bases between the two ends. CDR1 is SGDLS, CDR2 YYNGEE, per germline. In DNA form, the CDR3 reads TGTGCCAGCAGCCCCGGACGGGGGGCCCATCAAGATACGCAGTATTTT. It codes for CASSPGRGAHQDTQYF.

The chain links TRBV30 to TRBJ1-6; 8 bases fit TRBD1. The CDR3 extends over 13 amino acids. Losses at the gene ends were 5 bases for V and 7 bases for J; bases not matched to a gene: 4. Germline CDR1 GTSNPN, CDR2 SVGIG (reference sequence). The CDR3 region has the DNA TGTGCCTGGGGTGGACAGGGAAATTCACCCCTCCACTTT. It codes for CAWGGQGNSPLHF. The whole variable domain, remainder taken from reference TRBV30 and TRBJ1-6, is SQTIHQWPATLVQPVGSPLSLECTVEGTSNPNLYWYRQAAGRGLQLLFYSVGIGQISSEVPQNLSASRPQDRQFILSSKKLLLSDSGFYLCAWGGQGNSPLHFGNGTRLTVT.

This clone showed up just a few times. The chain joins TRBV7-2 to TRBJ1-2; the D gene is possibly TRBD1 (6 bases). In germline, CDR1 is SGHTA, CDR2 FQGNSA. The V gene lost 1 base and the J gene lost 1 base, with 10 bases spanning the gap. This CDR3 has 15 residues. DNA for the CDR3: TGTGCCAGCAGCTTAGTACAGGGAAATAACTATGGCTACACCTTC. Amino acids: CASSLVQGNNYGYTF.

CDR3 sequence: CAWRGGGGELFF. In nucleotides, the CDR3 is TGTGCCTGGAGAGGGGGCGGAGGGGAGCTGTTTTTT. The chain is built from TRBV30 and TRBJ2-2; 7 bases match TRBD1. The germline V gene has CDR1 GTSNPN and CDR2 SVGIG (reference sequence). The CDR3 extends over 12 amino acids. V was pared by 3 bases and J by 8 bases, with 3 bases of the junction left unmatched.

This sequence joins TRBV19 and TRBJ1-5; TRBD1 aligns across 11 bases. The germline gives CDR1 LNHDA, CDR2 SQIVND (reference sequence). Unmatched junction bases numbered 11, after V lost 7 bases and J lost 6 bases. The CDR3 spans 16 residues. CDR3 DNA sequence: TGTGCCAGTACCCCTCCCGGACAGGGGGCAGGTCAGCCCCAGCATTTT. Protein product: CASTPPGQGAGQPQHF.

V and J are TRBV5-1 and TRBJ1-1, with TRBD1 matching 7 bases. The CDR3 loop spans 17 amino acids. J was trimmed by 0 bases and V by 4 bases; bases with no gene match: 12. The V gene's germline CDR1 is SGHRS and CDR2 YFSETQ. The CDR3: CASSTLARGEMNTEAFF. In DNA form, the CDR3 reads TGCGCCAGCAGCACCCTCGCCAGGGGGGAAATGAACACTGAAGCTTTCTTT.

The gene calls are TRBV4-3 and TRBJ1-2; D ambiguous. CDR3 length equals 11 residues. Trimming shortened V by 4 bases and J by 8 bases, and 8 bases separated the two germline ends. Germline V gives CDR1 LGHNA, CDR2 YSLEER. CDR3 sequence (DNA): TGCGCCAGCAGCCTGTCGGGGGGCTACACCTTC. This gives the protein CASSLSGGYTF.

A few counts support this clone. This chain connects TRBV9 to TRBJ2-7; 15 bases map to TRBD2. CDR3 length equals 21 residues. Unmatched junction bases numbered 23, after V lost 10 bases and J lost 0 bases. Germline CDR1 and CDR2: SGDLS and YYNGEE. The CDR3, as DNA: TGTGCCTTTCAAGACAGGGCCGCGGGGACTAGCGGGGGGAACCCCTCCTACGAGCAGTACTTC. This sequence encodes CAFQDRAAGTSGGNPSYEQYF.

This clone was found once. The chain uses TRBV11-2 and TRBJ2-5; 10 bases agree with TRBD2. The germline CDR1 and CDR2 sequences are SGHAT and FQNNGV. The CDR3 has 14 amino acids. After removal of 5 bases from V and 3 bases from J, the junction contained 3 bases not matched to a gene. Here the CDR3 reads CASSPLAGEETQYF. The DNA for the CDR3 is TGTGCCAGCAGCCCTCTAGCGGGGGAAGAGACCCAGTACTTC.

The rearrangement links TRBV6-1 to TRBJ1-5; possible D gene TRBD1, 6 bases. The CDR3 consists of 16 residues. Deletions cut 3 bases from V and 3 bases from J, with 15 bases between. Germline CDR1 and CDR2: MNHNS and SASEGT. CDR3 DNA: TGTGCCAGCAGTGATGATTCCGGGACACTCAATCAGCCCCAGCATTTT. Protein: CASSDDSGTLNQPQHF.

The CDR3 DNA sequence: TGTGCCAGCAGCTTACAGGGGAGTCAGCCCCAGCATTTT. It codes for CASSLQGSQPQHF. The V and J genes are TRBV5-4 and TRBJ1-5; 7 bases map to TRBD1. The CDR3 sequence is 13 residues long. V gave up 2 bases and J gave up 6 bases; unmatched junction bases: 2. CDR1 SGHNT and CDR2 YYREEE come from the germline V gene (reference sequence).

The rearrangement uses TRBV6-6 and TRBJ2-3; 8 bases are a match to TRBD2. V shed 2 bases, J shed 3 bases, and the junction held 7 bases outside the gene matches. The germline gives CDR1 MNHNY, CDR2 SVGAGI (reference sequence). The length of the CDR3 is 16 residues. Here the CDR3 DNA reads TGTGCCAGCAGTTACGGGCGGGGGGTTTCGACAGATACGCAGTATTTT. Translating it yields CASSYGRGVSTDTQYF.

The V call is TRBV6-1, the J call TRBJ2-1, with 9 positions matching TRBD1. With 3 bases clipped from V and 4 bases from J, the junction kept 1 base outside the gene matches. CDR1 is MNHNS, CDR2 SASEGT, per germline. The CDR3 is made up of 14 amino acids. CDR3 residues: CASSDGQGYNEQFF. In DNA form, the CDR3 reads TGTGCCAGCAGTGACGGACAGGGGTACAATGAGCAGTTCTTC.

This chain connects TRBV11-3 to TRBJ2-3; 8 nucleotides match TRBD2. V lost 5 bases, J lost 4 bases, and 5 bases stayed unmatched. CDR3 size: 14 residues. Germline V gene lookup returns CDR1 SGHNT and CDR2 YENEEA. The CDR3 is CASSPQRGSDTQYF. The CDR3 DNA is TGTGCCAGCAGCCCACAGCGGGGGTCAGATACGCAGTATTTT.